The sample holds a few counts of the clone carrying this T cell receptor (beta chain). No antigen is known for it. This record comes from a study of blood T cells in healthy people across ages. The CDR3 totals 14 residues. V was trimmed by 8 bases and J by 0 bases, leaving 16 bases between them. Germline V CDR1 and CDR2: DFQATT, SNEGSKA (reference sequence). With a J-beta primer mix and a sample-barcoded 5' primer, a second PCR ran about 6 to 11 cycles. Every sample produced at least 2.5 million CDR3-containing paired-end reads. Each CDR3 protein gets one entry after TCRdb re-called the 5' RACE reads with MiXCR. In the table there are approximately 730,000 distinct CDR3 sequences, more than 40% of which are singletons. Study-level points and caveats: With unsorted PBMCs, a conclusive comparison of naive versus antigen-experienced cells was not possible. Significant beta diversity loss was already apparent by age approximately 42, declining roughly linearly. Shifts in expanded clonotypes may have been confounded by donor CMV status, which was unknown.

The sample was blood. This TCR derives from a woman aged 60-70 years in good health. The chain uses TRBV20-1 and TRBJ1-1, with D possibly TRBD1 on 5 matching bases. CDR3 sequence reads: CSQRGWGVNTEAFF. Here the CDR3 DNA reads TGCAGTCAAAGAGGGTGGGGGGTGAACACTGAAGCTTTCTTT.